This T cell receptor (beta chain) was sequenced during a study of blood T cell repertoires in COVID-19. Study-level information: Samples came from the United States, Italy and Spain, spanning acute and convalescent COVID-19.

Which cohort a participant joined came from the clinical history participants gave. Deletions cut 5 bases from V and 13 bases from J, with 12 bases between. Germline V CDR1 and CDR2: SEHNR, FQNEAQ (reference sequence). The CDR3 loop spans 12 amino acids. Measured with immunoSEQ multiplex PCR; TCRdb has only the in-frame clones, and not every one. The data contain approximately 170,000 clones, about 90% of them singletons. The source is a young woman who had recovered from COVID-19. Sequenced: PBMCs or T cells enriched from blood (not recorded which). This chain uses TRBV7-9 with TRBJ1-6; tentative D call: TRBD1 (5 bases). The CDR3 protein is CASSPPRGPLHF. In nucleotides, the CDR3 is TGTGCCAGCAGCCCACCTCGGGGGCCCCTCCACTTT.